This T cell receptor (beta chain) appears in the sequencing data of a study of cytomegalovirus exposure and HLA in healthy donors. The study, taken as a whole, reports: Several of the most significant clusters appeared, in a later analysis, to be linked to common viral pathogens.

The V and J ends lost 8 bases and 10 bases, in that order; junction bases with no gene match: 13. The germline CDR1 and CDR2 sequences are MNHEY and SMNVEV (reference sequence). The CDR3 consists of 15 residues. Comments on this clone: Antigen unknown.

This PCR relied on a set of 60 Vbeta primers and 13 Jbeta primers. Produced via immunoSEQ multiplex PCR; TCRdb's table is partial and in-frame only. The sample lists about 260,000 clones; approximately 84% were seen once. The TCR sequence derives from a woman between 35 and 50 years old in good health and CMV-seropositive. V is TRBV27 and J is TRBJ2-1; 11 nucleotides agree with TRBD2. The source material was PBMCs. The CDR3 loop is CASGPVAGGPWEQFF. The CDR3 coding sequence is TGTGCCAGCGGCCCGGTAGCGGGAGGGCCATGGGAGCAGTTCTTC.